These 9 T cell receptor beta chains originate from one sample sequenced in a study of OX40 agonist ivuxolimab in advanced cancers. Libraries came from the immunoSEQ multiplex PCR assay. Drawn from immuneACCESS, this table holds only the in-frame rearrangements with V and J called that TCRdb kept. Clones are partly lost; checked studies trace under half to an unresolved V gene and leave the rest unexplained. This sample holds 73,000 or so clones; approximately 83% were observed only once. The top ten clones comprise 0.6% to 0.8% of the sample. Sequences were derived from CD4+ or CD8+ T cells sorted from blood, sampled in a trial of the OX40 agonist ivuxolimab. These receptors were obtained from an adult with an advanced solid tumor such as melanoma, head and neck, liver or kidney cancer.

The J gene is TRBJ2-5, the V gene TRBV28; 12 bases align to TRBD1. Germline-derived CDR1 and CDR2 are MDHEN and SYDVKM. J lost 1 base, V lost 6 bases, and 15 bases had no gene match. The CDR3 has 19 residues. CDR3 bases: TGTGCCAGCAGCACCGCTCCGGGACAGGGGGCGGCTTCCCAAGAGACCCAGTACTTC. This codes for CASSTAPGQGAASQETQYF.

CDR3 sequence (DNA): TGTGCCAGCAGTTACTCTATCCCGGGTTACGAGCAGTACTTC. As protein: CASSYSIPGYEQYF. V is TRBV6-5 and J is TRBJ2-7; no reliable D call. There are 14 residues in the CDR3. Germline V gives CDR1 MNHEY, CDR2 SVGAGI. V lost 0 bases to trimming and J lost 4 bases, with 10 bases between them.

This rearrangement joins TRBV9 to TRBJ1-6; the D is unclear. This CDR3 comprises 14 residues. Germline CDR1 and CDR2: SGDLS and YYNGEE. V was cut by 0 bases and J by 7 bases, with 8 bases left in between. CDR3 loop: CASSVEQFNSPLHF. The CDR3 coding sequence is TGTGCCAGCAGCGTAGAACAGTTCAATTCACCCCTCCACTTT.

This chain links TRBV10-2 with TRBJ2-5; TRBD2 aligns across 9 bases. Germline values: CDR1 WSHSY, CDR2 SAAADI. Unmatched junction bases numbered 5, after V lost 6 bases and J lost 0 bases. This CDR3 is built from 15 residues. In nucleotides, the CDR3 is TGCGCCAGCAGGATCAGCGGGGGGTACCAAGAGACCCAGTACTTC. As protein: CASRISGGYQETQYF.

V is TRBV27 and J is TRBJ2-5; TRBD1 aligns across 11 bases. Trimming took 5 bases from V and 5 from J; bases not matched to a gene: 4. The germline V gene has CDR1 MNHEY and CDR2 SMNVEV (reference sequence). The CDR3 covers 14 residues. The CDR3 sequence is CASSEWDRGETQYF. CDR3 coding DNA: TGTGCCAGCAGTGAGTGGGACAGGGGGGAGACCCAGTACTTC.

V and J are TRBV6-6 and TRBJ2-3, with D hard to call. Per the germline V gene, CDR1 is MNHNY and CDR2 is SVGAGI (reference sequence). This CDR3 comprises 15 residues. V dropped 6 bases and J dropped 0 bases, with 13 bases sitting between them. The chain's CDR3 is CASSLRRASTDTQYF. The CDR3 nucleotides read TGTGCCAGCAGCCTAAGACGGGCTAGCACAGATACGCAGTATTTT.

The chain joins TRBV7-3 to TRBJ2-2; 10 positions match TRBD1. The CDR3 covers 15 residues. Germline CDR1 is SGHTA and CDR2 is FQGTGA. J gave up 5 bases and V 1 base, and 1 base lay outside the gene matches. The CDR3 sequence: CASSLRQGATGELFF. CDR3 DNA sequence: TGTGCCAGCAGCTTAAGACAGGGGGCAACCGGGGAGCTGTTTTTT.

This clone was counted a few times. The J gene is TRBJ1-2, the V gene TRBV7-3; no clear D. CDR3 length: 15 residues. V was pared by 0 bases and J by 7 bases, with 15 bases between. The germline V gene encodes CDR1 SGHTA and CDR2 FQGTGA. DNA of the CDR3: TGTGCCAGCAGCTTAACGGGTACGGCAGTGAGTGGCTACACCTTC. It encodes CASSLTGTAVSGYTF.

The chain couples TRBV14 to TRBJ2-3; TRBD2 is a possible D gene (6 bases). CDR3 length: 20 residues. Trimming left V 0 bases short and J 5 bases short, with 27 bases between. Germline assignment: CDR1 SGHDN and CDR2 FVKESK. CDR3: CASSQDPWGGADGTVDTQYF. For the CDR3, the DNA is TGTGCCAGCAGCCAAGATCCCTGGGGCGGGGCGGATGGTACTGTAGATACGCAGTATTTT. The variable domain in full, completed from reference TRBV14 and TRBJ2-3, reads EAGVTQFPSHSVIEKGQTVTLRCDPISGHDNLYWYRRVMGKEIKFLLHFVKESKQDESGMPNNRFLAERTGGTYSTLKVQPAELEDSGVYFCASSQDPWGGADGTVDTQYFGPGTRLTVL.